Described below is a single T cell receptor (beta chain) sequence and its context. The antigen remains unidentified. Focal radiation plus CTLA-4 blockade with ipilimumab was administered to patients who had chemo-refractory metastatic non-small-cell lung cancer. Produced via immunoSEQ multiplex PCR; TCRdb's table is partial and in-frame only. There are approximately 81,000 clones in the sample; around 76% occur only once, and 4% lies in the top ten. This sample is part of a study of radiotherapy plus CTLA-4 blockade in lung cancer. Study-level findings and limits: It was early blood T cell clone dynamics, with interferon-beta, that reportedly best predicted response. In blood, after radiotherapy plus ipilimumab, tumor-derived TCR clones expanded.

CDR3 length: 16 amino acids. This chain uses TRBV21-1 with TRBJ1-4; TRBD1 is taken as the D call from the table, unchecked against the DNA. TRBV21-1 is annotated as a pseudogene. The specimen comprised peripheral blood, sampled from a patient treated with radiotherapy plus ipilimumab. This TCR was sampled from a human donor with non-small cell lung cancer who had a partial response to radiotherapy plus ipilimumab. Some clones in this sample may be carry-over from other donors' samples. For the CDR3, the DNA is TGTGCCAGCAGCAATCCTGGGGGCCAACCTAATGAAAAACTGTTTTTT. Its protein product is CASSNPGGQPNEKLFF.